The next 9 T cell receptor beta chains were all read from a single sample in a study of blood T cell repertoires in COVID-19. The method was immunoSEQ multiplex PCR; TCRdb's version includes in-frame clones alone and lacks a portion of them. This sample has roughly 230,000 clones, with around four fifths found just once. The source material was peripheral blood. The receptors derive from a man aged 50 to 59 with acute or convalescent COVID-19.

The chain employs TRBV4-1 and TRBJ2-3; 12 bases match TRBD2. Looked up from germline, CDR1 is MGHRA and CDR2 is YSYEKL. CDR3 length: 14 residues. The V and J ends lost 4 bases and 7 bases, in that order; junction bases with no gene match: 3. The CDR3 here is CASSPGLAGHTQYF. The CDR3 DNA follows: TGCGCCAGCAGCCCGGGACTAGCGGGCCATACGCAGTATTTT.

J is TRBJ2-7 and V is TRBV4-1; the match to TRBD2 covers 9 bases. CDR3 length: 13 amino acids. With V trimmed by 6 bases and J by 10 bases, 10 bases remained unmatched. The V gene's germline CDR1 is MGHRA and CDR2 YSYEKL. The CDR3 protein is CASSYRLAEAQYF. The CDR3 region has the DNA TGCGCCAGCAGTTACAGACTAGCGGAGGCCCAGTACTTC.

V usage is TRBV14 and J usage is TRBJ2-7, with a weak D call TRBD1 (6 bases). Trimming pared 2 bases from V and 1 base from J, leaving 15 bases between. The germline CDR1 and CDR2 sequences are SGHDN and FVKESK. The CDR3 is 16 residues long. The DNA for the CDR3 is TGTGCCAGCAGCCAATTCAGAGACAGGAAGTCCTACGAGCAGTACTTC. Its translation: CASSQFRDRKSYEQYF.

This sequence joins TRBV6-5 and TRBJ1-5, with 8 nucleotides matching TRBD1. This CDR3 contains 14 residues. V trimming: 5 bases; J trimming: 4 bases; junction bases outside the gene matches: 4. Per germline, CDR1 MNHEY and CDR2 SVGAGI. The CDR3 sequence: CASSRTGKNQPQHF. The DNA of the CDR3 is TGTGCCAGCAGTAGGACAGGGAAGAATCAGCCCCAGCATTTT.

This rearrangement joins TRBV28 to TRBJ2-1; 9 bases fit TRBD1. The CDR3 runs 12 residues. CDR1 MDHEN and CDR2 SYDVKM come from the germline V gene. V lost 8 bases to trimming and J lost 5 bases; unmatched junction nucleotides: 1. CDR3 protein: CASWTGDNEQFF. The CDR3, as DNA: TGTGCCAGCTGGACAGGGGACAATGAGCAGTTCTTC.

This clone was seen once. The chain carries TRBV18 and TRBJ2-3; D perhaps matches TRBD1 (5 bases). V shed 1 base and J shed 3 bases, with 14 bases lying between them. The CDR3 length is 16 residues. Germline-derived CDR1 and CDR2 are KGHSH and LQKENI. In DNA form, the CDR3 reads TGTGCCAGCTCACCACTCCAGGGTCGGGTAACAGATACGCAGTATTTT. Translation: CASSPLQGRVTDTQYF.

V gene TRBV6-5 combines with J gene TRBJ1-5; 11 bases agree with TRBD1. The V and J ends lost 6 bases and 5 bases, in that order; junction bases with no gene match: 3. CDR3 length equals 14 residues. Germline values: CDR1 MNHEY, CDR2 SVGAGI. CDR3 nucleotides: TGTGCCAGCAGACAGGGACAGGGGGATCAGCCCCAGCATTTT. Protein: CASRQGQGDQPQHF.

V and J are TRBV7-2 and TRBJ1-1; the D gene is possibly TRBD1 (6 bases). V lost 11 bases to trimming and J lost 2 bases, with 15 bases between them. The CDR3 runs to 13 residues. Germline V CDR1 and CDR2: SGHTA, FQGNSA. The DNA of the CDR3 is TGTGCCGGACCAAGACAGGCAAACACTGAAGCTTTCTTT. This sequence encodes CAGPRQANTEAFF.

The chain joins TRBV6-1 to TRBJ2-7; weak D call: TRBD2 (6 bases). The V end lost 1 base, the J end lost 5 bases, and 15 bases lay between the germline ends. CDR1 and CDR2 from the germline V gene are MNHNS and SASEGT. The CDR3 has 15 amino acids. The CDR3 bases are TGTGCCAGCAGTGAAGGGGCGGGGACGAGGAACGAGCAGTACTTC. It yields the protein CASSEGAGTRNEQYF.